Shown below are 21 T cell receptor beta chains from a single sample sequenced in a study of OX40 agonist ivuxolimab in advanced cancers. Assay: immunoSEQ multiplex PCR; the TCRdb copy retains only in-frame clones and omits some. The data show fewer than 45,000 clones, with more than 70% seen just once and approximately 7.5% held by the top ten. The source was CD4+ or CD8+ T cells sorted from blood, collected in a trial of the OX40 agonist ivuxolimab. The receptors shown here come from an adult with an advanced solid tumor such as melanoma, head and neck, liver or kidney cancer.

V gene TRBV5-5 combines with J gene TRBJ1-5; D possibly corresponds to TRBD1 (5 bases). In germline, CDR1 is SGHKS, CDR2 YYEKEE (reference sequence). The CDR3 extends over 16 amino acids. V shed 4 bases and J shed 0 bases, with 14 bases lying between them. This CDR3 reads CASSPTGDYSNQPQHF. The CDR3 DNA reads as TGTGCCAGCAGCCCGACGGGGGACTATAGCAATCAGCCCCAGCATTTT. Full variable domain (rest looked up from reference TRBV5-5 and TRBJ1-5): DAGVTQSPTHLIKTRGQQVTLRCSPISGHKSVSWYQQVLGQGPQFIFQYYEKEERGRGNFPDRFSARQFPNYSSELNVNALLLGDSALYLCASSPTGDYSNQPQHFGDGTRLSIL.

The chain links TRBV2 to TRBJ1-4; possibly TRBD1 for D (6 bases). The CDR3 spans 15 residues. V was pared by 5 bases and J by 0 bases, with 10 bases between. Looked up from germline, CDR1 is SNHLY and CDR2 is FYNNEI. This chain's CDR3 is CASSRGAATNEKLFF. The CDR3 region has the DNA TGTGCCAGCAGTCGGGGGGCTGCAACTAATGAAAAACTGTTTTTT.

The chain recombines TRBV6-5 with TRBJ2-7; 8 nucleotides line up with TRBD1. In germline, CDR1 is MNHEY, CDR2 SVGAGI. V shed 4 bases, J shed 0 bases, and the junction held 8 bases outside the gene matches. The CDR3 has 16 amino acids. The DNA for the CDR3 is TGTGCCAGCAGTTCAGACAGGGGCGGATTCTCCTACGAGCAGTACTTC. Amino acids: CASSSDRGGFSYEQYF.

The chain recombines TRBV2 with TRBJ2-5; D may be TRBD1 or TRBD2 (5 bases each). This CDR3 region has 13 residues. The V end lost 6 bases, the J end lost 4 bases, and 12 bases lay between the germline ends. The germline CDR1 and CDR2 sequences are SNHLY and FYNNEI. CDR3 loop: CASSRDLRETQYF. Here the CDR3 DNA reads TGTGCCAGCAGCCGGGACCTTCGAGAGACCCAGTACTTC.

The chain has TRBV7-9 and TRBJ2-3; a weak D match, TRBD2 (6 bases). The CDR3 consists of 18 residues. V lost 5 bases and J 2 bases, leaving 23 bases between the germline ends. Germline CDR1 SEHNR, CDR2 FQNEAQ (reference sequence). CDR3 sequence (DNA): TGTGCCAGCAGCCCTAAAAGGCGGGATTGGGATTTCACAGATACGCAGTATTTT. This codes for CASSPKRRDWDFTDTQYF.

This chain uses TRBV7-9 with TRBJ1-1; possible D gene TRBD1, 6 bases. V was trimmed by 2 bases and J by 1 base, leaving 11 bases between them. Germline lookup yields CDR1 SEHNR and CDR2 FQNEAQ (reference sequence). The CDR3 totals 15 residues. The CDR3 coding sequence is TGTGCCAGCAGCTTATTCGGGACAAGGAACACTGAAGCTTTCTTT. It encodes CASSLFGTRNTEAFF.

This clone was found a few times. V gene TRBV6-5 combines with J gene TRBJ2-7; 7 bases align to TRBD2. From germline, CDR1 is MNHEY and CDR2 SVGAGI. The CDR3 is 15 amino acids. Trimming took 3 bases from V and 2 from J; bases not matched to a gene: 7. The DNA for the CDR3 is TGTGCCAGCAGTTATGCGGCTAGCGGAACCTACGAGCAGTACTTC. Its protein is CASSYAASGTYEQYF.

Comments on this clone: Other DNA sequences of this sample code for an identical CDR3. CDR3 DNA sequence: TGTGCCAGCAGCTTAGCGCCAGATCAGCCCCAGCATTTT. Its translation is CASSLAPDQPQHF. This rearrangement joins TRBV7-2 to TRBJ1-5; no definite D call. Per the germline V gene, CDR1 is SGHTA and CDR2 is FQGNSA. Trimming shortened V by 0 bases and J by 5 bases, and 5 bases separated the two germline ends. The CDR3 runs 13 residues.

The rearrangement links TRBV7-9 to TRBJ2-5, with TRBD2 matching 8 bases. The V segment lost 0 bases and the J segment 2 bases; nucleotides outside the gene matches: 5. Germline CDR1 SEHNR, CDR2 FQNEAQ (reference sequence). The CDR3 runs 16 residues. Here the CDR3 reads CASSLAITSGQETQYF. Written as DNA, the CDR3 is TGTGCCAGCAGCTTAGCGATAACTAGCGGACAAGAGACCCAGTACTTC.

The chain has TRBV5-4 and TRBJ2-1, with TRBD2 matching 11 bases. Germline CDR1 and CDR2: SGHNT and YYREEE (reference sequence). This CDR3 region has 16 residues. Losses at the gene ends were 4 bases for V and 8 bases for J; bases not matched to a gene: 11. The CDR3 loop reads CASSPSSGRAAYEQFF. Here the CDR3 DNA reads TGTGCCAGCAGCCCAAGTAGCGGGAGGGCCGCATATGAGCAGTTCTTC.

The V gene is TRBV6-1, the J gene TRBJ2-2, with no clear D. Trimming removed 5 bases from V and 0 bases from J, with 10 bases in between. The germline CDR1 and CDR2 sequences are MNHNS and SASEGT. This CDR3 contains 15 residues. The CDR3 region has the DNA TGTGCCAGCAGTACTGTCCCTACGAACACCGGGGAGCTGTTTTTT. Residues: CASSTVPTNTGELFF.

The V gene is TRBV2, the J gene TRBJ2-2; D is possibly TRBD2 (7 bases). V was trimmed by 8 bases and J by 0 bases, leaving 13 bases between them. Germline loops: CDR1 SNHLY, CDR2 FYNNEI. The CDR3 totals 15 residues. In DNA form, the CDR3 reads TGTGCCAGCGGGGGGGACAACGCGAACACCGGGGAGCTGTTTTTT. Its protein product is CASGGDNANTGELFF.

The chain employs TRBV21-1 and TRBJ2-5; TRBD2 reflects the table's D call only, with no check against the DNA. TRBV21-1 is deemed a pseudogene. The CDR3 runs to 15 residues. CDR3 in amino acids: CASSETWGVQETQYF. CDR3 coding DNA: TGTGCCAGCAGCGAAACTTGGGGAGTTCAAGAGACCCAGTACTTC.

The V gene is TRBV6-4, the J gene TRBJ2-3; 9 nucleotides line up with TRBD2. The CDR3 totals 18 residues. Germline lookup yields CDR1 MRHNA and CDR2 SNTAGT. The ends lost 4 bases at V and 2 bases at J; junction bases unmatched: 13. The CDR3 DNA follows: TGTGCCAGCAGTGGGGGGCTAGCGGGACGCACCTACACAGATACGCAGTATTTT. Protein product: CASSGGLAGRTYTDTQYF.

V gene TRBV5-4 combines with J gene TRBJ2-3; no clear D. This CDR3 region has 15 residues. V lost 0 bases, J lost 4 bases, and 12 bases lay in between. Per germline, CDR1 SGHNT and CDR2 YYREEE (reference sequence). CDR3 bases: TGTGCCAGCAGCTTGGTGGGATCCTACGCAGATACGCAGTATTTT. Translation: CASSLVGSYADTQYF.

The chain uses TRBV6-4 and TRBJ1-1; D ambiguous. The germline V and J ends were trimmed by 3 bases and 3 bases, with 8 bases remaining between them. Germline V lookup: CDR1 MRHNA, CDR2 SNTAGT. The CDR3 contains 13 residues. The DNA for the CDR3 is TGTGCCAGCAGTGATCGGGGAGACACTGAAGCTTTCTTT. Residues: CASSDRGDTEAFF.

The chain joins TRBV2 to TRBJ2-5; no reliable D call. This CDR3 has 9 amino acids. Trimming cost V 4 bases and J 14 bases, with 8 bases left between them. Germline CDR1 and CDR2: SNHLY and FYNNEI. DNA for the CDR3: TGTGCCAGCAGTGCCGGCTCTTACTTC. This encodes CASSAGSYF.

V gene TRBV18 combines with J gene TRBJ1-1; 8 bases agree with TRBD1. This CDR3 is 14 amino acids long. CDR1 and CDR2 (germline): KGHSH, LQKENI. Unmatched junction bases numbered 4, after V lost 3 bases and J lost 4 bases. The CDR3 bases are TGTGCCAGCTCACCCGAGACAGGGGTCACTGAAGCTTTCTTT. Protein product: CASSPETGVTEAFF.

V usage is TRBV18 and J usage is TRBJ1-1; 8 bases are shared with TRBD1. In germline, CDR1 is KGHSH, CDR2 LQKENI. The CDR3 has 15 amino acids. The V and J ends lost 6 bases and 3 bases, in that order; junction bases with no gene match: 9. This CDR3 reads CASSPLDREDTEAFF. In DNA form, the CDR3 reads TGTGCCAGCTCCCCTCTGGACAGGGAGGACACTGAAGCTTTCTTT.

This chain connects TRBV12-2 to TRBJ2-2; the table names TRBD2, a call not compared with the DNA. TRBV12-2 is tagged as a pseudogene. This CDR3 is 17 amino acids long. The CDR3 DNA sequence: TGTGCAAGTCGTCTAAGACAGCGGGGAACGAACACCGGGGAGCTGTTTTTT. Translated: CASRLRQRGTNTGELFF.

The chain combines TRBV2 with TRBJ1-2; tentatively, D is TRBD1 (5 bases). CDR3 length equals 13 residues. Germline CDR1 SNHLY, CDR2 FYNNEI. V was cut by 0 bases and J by 4 bases, with 6 bases left in between. The CDR3 bases are TGTGCCAGCAGTGAAGCCGGGACCTATGGCTACACCTTC. It codes for CASSEAGTYGYTF.